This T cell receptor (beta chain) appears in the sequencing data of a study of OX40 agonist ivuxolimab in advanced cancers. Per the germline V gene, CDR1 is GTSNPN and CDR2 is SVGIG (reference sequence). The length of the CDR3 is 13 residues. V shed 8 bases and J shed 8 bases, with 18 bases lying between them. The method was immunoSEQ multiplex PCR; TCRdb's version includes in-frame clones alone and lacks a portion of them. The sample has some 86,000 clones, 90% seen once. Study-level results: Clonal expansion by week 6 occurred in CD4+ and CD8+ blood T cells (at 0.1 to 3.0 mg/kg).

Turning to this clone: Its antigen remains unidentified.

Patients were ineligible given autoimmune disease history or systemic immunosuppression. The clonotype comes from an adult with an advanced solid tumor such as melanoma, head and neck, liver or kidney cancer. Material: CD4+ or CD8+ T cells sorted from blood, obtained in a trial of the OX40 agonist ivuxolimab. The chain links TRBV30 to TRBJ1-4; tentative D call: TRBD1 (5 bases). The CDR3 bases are TGTGCCGGACTTGCCACGTCAGGGGAAAAACTGTTTTTT. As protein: CAGLATSGEKLFF.